Presented here are 32 T cell receptor beta chains from one specimen sequenced in a study of vaccination effects on CD4 cells after COVID-19. Antigen-specific CD4+ T cells were expanded (with viral peptide pools) by the ViraFEST assay ahead of sequencing. Cells that had been cultured for 10 days were the source of isolated CD4+ T cells. This individual tested PCR-positive for SARS-CoV-2 infection between March and December 2020. Sequenced by immunoSEQ multiplex PCR; TCRdb stores in-frame clones only, minus some. The repertoire holds 30,000 to 45,000 clones, with around 70% as singletons. Their specific antigens are unknown. Material: CD4+ T cells from PBMCs cultured with HCoV-NL63 spike peptides, obtained before COVID-19 vaccination. These receptors all stem from a human donor who had a prior SARS-CoV-2 infection.

The V call is TRBV19, the J call TRBJ1-2; 9 positions agree with TRBD1. Germline loops: CDR1 LNHDA, CDR2 SQIVND (reference sequence). The CDR3 loop spans 15 amino acids. With 1 base clipped from V and 6 bases from J, the junction kept 6 bases outside the gene matches. CDR3 sequence (DNA): TGTGCCAGTAGTATAGGGTATGGACAGGGGCATGGCTACACCTTC. This translates into CASSIGYGQGHGYTF.

The V and J genes are TRBV12-3 or TRBV12-4 and TRBJ1-1; 7 positions match TRBD1. Trimming took 6 bases from V and 7 from J; bases not matched to a gene: 8. This CDR3 comprises 13 residues. CDR3 region: CASRRAGGNEAFF. The CDR3 bases are TGTGCCAGCAGAAGGGCAGGGGGTAATGAAGCTTTCTTT.

The CDR3 sequence: CASSYSTGGAETQYF. The CDR3 region has the DNA TGTGCCAGCAGTTACTCGACAGGGGGCGCAGAGACCCAGTACTTC. V usage is TRBV6-5 and J usage is TRBJ2-5; 10 positions agree with TRBD1. The germline V gene encodes CDR1 MNHEY and CDR2 SVGAGI. After removal of 0 bases from V and 4 bases from J, the junction contained 2 bases not matched to a gene. The CDR3 runs 15 residues.

This chain joins TRBV7-2 and TRBJ2-7, with D perhaps TRBD1 or TRBD2 (7 bases each). The CDR3 runs 15 residues. Germline CDR1 reads SGHTA; CDR2 reads FQGNSA. Trimming left V 4 bases short and J 3 bases short, with 16 bases between. CDR3 sequence (DNA): TGTGCCAGCAGCTCGACGACAGGGAGGGTCTACGAGCAGTACTTC. Its protein is CASSSTTGRVYEQYF.

The chain links TRBV9 to TRBJ2-1, with TRBD2 identical over 8 bases. V shed 4 bases and J 4 bases; nucleotides not matched to a gene: 7. In germline, CDR1 is SGDLS, CDR2 YYNGEE. This CDR3 is 15 amino acids long. For the CDR3, the DNA is TGTGCCAGCAGCAGAGATGGCGGGGGGTACAATGAGCAGTTCTTC. This gives the protein CASSRDGGGYNEQFF.

This clone was observed a single time. The chain joins TRBV11-3 to TRBJ2-1, with 11 bases fitting TRBD2. Losses at the gene ends were 4 bases for V and 0 bases for J; bases not matched to a gene: 5. CDR1 and CDR2 from the germline V gene are SGHNT and YENEEA. The CDR3 spans 17 residues. The CDR3 coding sequence is TGTGCCAGCAGCTCTCCGGGACTAGCGGACTCCTACAATGAGCAGTTCTTC. Translating gives CASSSPGLADSYNEQFF.

The rearrangement joins TRBV29-1 to TRBJ2-3, with 7 positions matching TRBD2. Germline trimming cut 4 bases from V and 0 bases from J; bases unmatched to any gene: 7. This CDR3 is 15 amino acids long. Germline values: CDR1 SQVTM, CDR2 ANQGSEA. The CDR3, as DNA: TGCAGCGTTGCGGGGCGGGAGACGAGCACAGATACGCAGTATTTT. Translated: CSVAGRETSTDTQYF.

The chain links TRBV6-6 to TRBJ2-7; D possibly corresponds to TRBD1 (6 bases). The CDR3 is 15 residues long. Trimming removed 5 bases at V and 7 bases at J, with 21 bases between. Germline assignment: CDR1 MNHNY and CDR2 SVGAGI (reference sequence). As DNA, the CDR3 is TGTGCCAGCAGTCAACCTGACAGGACCTTAGGGGAGCAGTACTTC. Translating gives CASSQPDRTLGEQYF.

This clone ranks as medium-sized. The rearrangement uses TRBV2 and TRBJ2-5; D gene ambiguous. In germline, CDR1 is SNHLY, CDR2 FYNNEI. This CDR3 is built from 11 residues. V was trimmed by 8 bases and J by 5 bases, leaving 9 bases between them. The CDR3 DNA is TGTGCCAGCCGACTCCTCGAGACCCAGTACTTC. Translation gives CASRLLETQYF.

The rearrangement joins TRBV11-3 to TRBJ2-3; tentatively, D is TRBD2 (7 bases). V gave up 5 bases and J gave up 6 bases, with 15 bases separating them. Looked up from germline, CDR1 is SGHNT and CDR2 is YENEEA. There are 14 residues in the CDR3. In nucleotides, the CDR3 is TGTGCCAGCAGCCTGACCGGGGGGCTCGATACGCAGTATTTT. This sequence encodes CASSLTGGLDTQYF.

The chain employs TRBV18 and TRBJ2-5; 7 bases line up with TRBD1. The CDR3 loop spans 13 amino acids. The V segment lost 3 bases and the J segment 2 bases; nucleotides outside the gene matches: 0. CDR1 KGHSH and CDR2 LQKENI come from the germline V gene. CDR3 loop: CASSPGQQETQYF. In DNA, the CDR3 is TGTGCCAGCTCACCGGGACAGCAAGAGACCCAGTACTTC.

The V gene is TRBV29-1, the J gene TRBJ2-3; maybe TRBD2 (5 bases). The CDR3 spans 17 residues. V shed 4 bases and J shed 2 bases, with 22 bases lying between them. CDR1 and CDR2 (germline): SQVTM, ANQGSEA. The CDR3, as DNA: TGCAGCGTTGCAGCCGGGGTAGACCCAACCTACACAGATACGCAGTATTTT. It specifies CSVAAGVDPTYTDTQYF.

The chain couples TRBV18 to TRBJ1-2; D not certain. This CDR3 is built from 13 residues. Germline V gene lookup returns CDR1 KGHSH and CDR2 LQKENI. V lost 4 bases, J lost 0 bases, and 6 bases lay in between. CDR3 DNA: TGTGCCAGCTCACAAGAGTCTAACTATGGCTACACCTTC. Protein sequence: CASSQESNYGYTF. Drawing the rest from reference TRBV18 and TRBJ1-2, the complete variable domain is NAGVMQNPRHLVRRRGQEARLRCSPMKGHSHVYWYRQLPEEGLKFMVYLQKENIIDESGMPKERFSAEFPKEGPSILRIQQVVRGDSAAYFCASSQESNYGYTFGSGTRLTVV.

V gene TRBV18 combines with J gene TRBJ2-6; no clear D gene. CDR1 is KGHSH and CDR2 is LQKENI in the germline V gene. The CDR3 sequence is 16 residues long. V lost 5 bases and J lost 0, with 11 bases in between. CDR3 sequence reads: CASSTQQISGANVLTF. The CDR3 DNA sequence: TGTGCCAGCTCAACTCAACAGATCTCTGGGGCCAACGTCCTGACTTTC.

This chain joins TRBV5-1 and TRBJ1-1; TRBD1 is a possible D gene (5 bases). This CDR3 comprises 16 residues. Trimming took 3 bases from V and 0 from J, leaving 15 bases between them. The germline V gene has CDR1 SGHRS and CDR2 YFSETQ. CDR3: CASSSSVGQLNTEAFF. The DNA of the CDR3 is TGCGCCAGCAGCTCCTCCGTGGGGCAGTTGAACACTGAAGCTTTCTTT.

The chain combines TRBV18 with TRBJ1-4; D is unresolved. The CDR3 is 16 amino acids. Per germline, CDR1 KGHSH and CDR2 LQKENI. The V end was cut by 4 bases, the J end by 5 bases, with 17 bases between. CDR3 nucleotide sequence: TGTGCCAGCTCACAAAATAATCCGGGAGGAAATGAAAAACTGTTTTTT. Translated: CASSQNNPGGNEKLFF.

J is TRBJ2-7 and V is TRBV5-1; the match to TRBD2 covers 10 bases. The CDR3 contains 15 residues. The V gene end was trimmed by 5 bases and the J gene end by 0 bases; junction bases not matched to a gene: 5. CDR1 and CDR2 from the germline V gene are SGHRS and YFSETQ. The DNA for the CDR3 is TGCGCCAGCAGGACTAGCGGGTTCAGCTCCTACGAGCAGTACTTC. Its protein is CASRTSGFSSYEQYF.

V usage is TRBV19 and J usage is TRBJ2-7, with D possibly TRBD2 on 6 matching bases. V was cut by 5 bases and J by 3 bases, with 17 bases left in between. Germline V gene lookup returns CDR1 LNHDA and CDR2 SQIVND (reference sequence). CDR3 length: 15 residues. CDR3 sequence reads: CASSVRPDYLYEQYF. The DNA for the CDR3 is TGTGCCAGTAGTGTCCGCCCGGACTACCTCTACGAGCAGTACTTC.

The rearrangement joins TRBV18 to TRBJ2-2; 8 bases align to TRBD1. Trimming removed 0 bases from V and 7 bases from J; junction bases left unmatched: 7. Looked up from germline, CDR1 is KGHSH and CDR2 is LQKENI. The CDR3 is 16 residues long. The CDR3 sequence is CASSPPSGGADGELFF. CDR3 in DNA: TGTGCCAGCTCACCACCCTCAGGGGGCGCGGACGGGGAGCTGTTTTTT. The variable domain in full, with the rest retrieved from reference TRBV18 and TRBJ2-2, is NAGVMQNPRHLVRRRGQEARLRCSPMKGHSHVYWYRQLPEEGLKFMVYLQKENIIDESGMPKERFSAEFPKEGPSILRIQQVVRGDSAAYFCASSPPSGGADGELFFGEGSRLTVL.

This chain joins TRBV29-1 and TRBJ1-3; D possibly corresponds to TRBD1 (5 bases). Germline-derived CDR1 and CDR2 are SQVTM and ANQGSEA. The CDR3 is 13 residues long. V gave up 6 bases and J gave up 9 bases, with 18 bases separating them. CDR3 in DNA: TGCAGCGTCGCCCCGGACATTTTTGGCACCATATATTTT. Residues: CSVAPDIFGTIYF.

J is TRBJ1-2 and V is TRBV5-4; 8 bases align to TRBD1. CDR3 length: 15 amino acids. Germline CDR1 SGHNT, CDR2 YYREEE (reference sequence). J lost 2 bases, V lost 4 bases, and 7 bases had no gene match. CDR3 loop: CASSVTTGVNYGYTF. The CDR3 nucleotides read TGTGCCAGCAGCGTCACGACAGGGGTCAACTATGGCTACACCTTC.

This clone was detected only a few times. Here the CDR3 reads CASSLGLAGVLPPYEQYF. The DNA for the CDR3 is TGTGCCAGCAGCTTGGGACTAGCGGGGGTCTTGCCACCCTACGAGCAGTACTTC. V is TRBV5-4 and J is TRBJ2-7; 12 bases line up with TRBD2. Germline V gives CDR1 SGHNT, CDR2 YYREEE (reference sequence). This CDR3 is built from 18 residues. With 0 bases clipped from V and 2 bases from J, the junction kept 9 bases outside the gene matches.

This CDR3 is CASSVAVSVKNEQFF. The CDR3 nucleotides read TGTGCCAGCAGCGTAGCTGTTAGCGTGAAAAATGAGCAGTTCTTC. The rearrangement uses TRBV9 and TRBJ2-1, with TRBD2 as a possible D gene (5 bases). The CDR3 contains 15 residues. Germline values: CDR1 SGDLS, CDR2 YYNGEE. V was trimmed by 0 bases and J by 7 bases, leaving 14 bases between them.

There are many counts of this clone. V and J are TRBV3-1 (or the pseudogene TRBV3-2) and TRBJ2-7; TRBD1 might be the D (5 bases). Germline lookup yields CDR1 LGHDT and CDR2 YNNKEL (reference sequence). This CDR3 has 14 residues. V was pared by 7 bases and J by 1 base, with 14 bases between. In DNA form, the CDR3 reads TGTGCCAGCAAGCAAGGGGCCTTATCCTACGAGCAGTACTTC. Its protein product is CASKQGALSYEQYF.

V usage is TRBV9 and J usage is TRBJ1-3, with TRBD1 identical over 7 bases. The germline CDR1 and CDR2 sequences are SGDLS and YYNGEE. The CDR3 extends over 16 amino acids. The V gene end was trimmed by 0 bases and the J gene end by 0 bases; junction bases not matched to a gene: 3. This CDR3 is CASSVGTGSSGNTIYF. The CDR3 DNA reads TGTGCCAGCAGCGTAGGGACAGGCAGCTCTGGAAACACCATATATTTT. Based on the CDR3 plus reference TRBV9 and TRBJ1-3, the full variable domain is DSGVTQTPKHLITATGQRVTLRCSPRSGDLSVYWYQQSLDQGLQFLIQYYNGEERAKGNILERFSAQQFPDLHSELNLSSLELGDSALYFCASSVGTGSSGNTIYFGEGSWLTVV.

This chain connects TRBV30 to TRBJ2-2; 7 bases are shared with TRBD2. The CDR3 consists of 16 residues. The V gene's germline CDR1 is GTSNPN and CDR2 SVGIG (reference sequence). V shed 2 bases, J shed 2 bases, and the junction held 8 bases outside the gene matches. CDR3 protein: CAWSLSASGNTGELFF. CDR3 sequence (DNA): TGTGCCTGGAGTCTCTCGGCTAGCGGTAACACCGGGGAGCTGTTTTTT. The variable domain in full, with the rest retrieved from reference TRBV30 and TRBJ2-2, is SQTIHQWPATLVQPVGSPLSLECTVEGTSNPNLYWYRQAAGRGLQLLFYSVGIGQISSEVPQNLSASRPQDRQFILSSKKLLLSDSGFYLCAWSLSASGNTGELFFGEGSRLTVL.

The chain recombines TRBV4-3 with TRBJ2-5; TRBD1 is a possible D gene (6 bases). Germline CDR1 and CDR2: LGHNA and YSLEER. CDR3 size: 13 residues. Trimming stripped 4 bases from V and 1 base from J, with 7 bases between. CDR3 sequence reads: CASSRTVQETQYF. CDR3 DNA: TGCGCCAGCAGCCGGACAGTCCAAGAGACCCAGTACTTC.

This chain connects TRBV2 to TRBJ2-7, with D perhaps TRBD2 (5 bases). This CDR3 has 13 amino acids. CDR1 is SNHLY, CDR2 FYNNEI, per germline. The germline V and J ends were trimmed by 10 bases and 6 bases, with 19 bases remaining between them. CDR3 sequence reads: CATELDGGSEQYF. As DNA, the CDR3 is TGTGCCACCGAATTAGACGGAGGATCCGAGCAGTACTTC.

The chain combines TRBV2 with TRBJ2-1, with unresolved D. Trimming cost V 7 bases and J 16 bases, with 20 bases left between them. Germline CDR1 and CDR2: SNHLY and FYNNEI. The CDR3 contains 12 residues. The CDR3 bases are TGTGCCAGCACCTTCGGTCCAGGAAGACCCTTCTTC. This gives the protein CASTFGPGRPFF.

The chain is built from TRBV2 and TRBJ1-2, with D possibly matching TRBD1 (5 bases). The CDR3 spans 14 residues. Germline lookup yields CDR1 SNHLY and CDR2 FYNNEI. V lost 5 bases, J lost 4 bases, and 14 bases lay in between. CDR3 residues: CASSPRTPGYGYTF. CDR3 nucleotides: TGTGCCAGCAGTCCACGGACACCGGGCTATGGCTACACCTTC.

V usage is TRBV18 and J usage is TRBJ2-7; TRBD2 aligns across 7 bases. Trimming took 6 bases from V and 6 from J; bases not matched to a gene: 20. CDR1 is KGHSH, CDR2 LQKENI, per germline. The CDR3 sequence is 17 residues long. The CDR3 sequence: CASSAGGARLAAGEQYF. The CDR3 DNA follows: TGTGCCAGCTCCGCGGGCGGGGCGAGGCTAGCGGCAGGCGAGCAGTACTTC.

J is TRBJ1-2 and V is TRBV3-1 (or the pseudogene TRBV3-2); tentatively, D is TRBD1 (5 bases). The V gene lost 0 bases and the J gene lost 8 bases, with 16 bases spanning the gap. This CDR3 comprises 15 residues. The germline V gene encodes CDR1 LGHDT and CDR2 YNNKEL (reference sequence). CDR3 in DNA: TGTGCCAGCAGCCAAGAGGATTGGGGGTTCCGAGGCTACACCTTC. Translating gives CASSQEDWGFRGYTF.